The 32 T cell receptor beta chains below were found in one sample sequenced in a study of Ad26.COV2.S vaccination and SARS-CoV-2 variants. Treatment described: over 15 received Ad26.COV2.S at low or high dose, single or two shots; about 5 received placebo; per-sample allocation not given. Sampling occurred on day 63 after the first vaccine or placebo injection. The protocol was immunoSEQ multiplex PCR, while the TCRdb copy is restricted to in-frame clones and leaves out a portion. Of 350,000 to 500,000 clones listed, around 90% are singletons. This sample comprised peripheral blood, obtained in a trial of Ad26.COV2.S vaccine versus placebo. The receptors stem from a person between 18 and 65 years old who received the Ad26.COV2.S COVID-19 vaccine or a placebo.

This chain uses TRBV5-6 with TRBJ2-1; 9 nucleotides agree with TRBD2. CDR3 length: 14 residues. The germline gives CDR1 SGHDT, CDR2 YYEEEE. V trimming: 0 bases; J trimming: 8 bases; junction bases outside the gene matches: 3. For the CDR3, the DNA is TGTGCCAGCAGCTTGGCTAGCGGGAAGGATGAGCAGTTCTTC. Translating gives CASSLASGKDEQFF.

The rearrangement uses TRBV15 and TRBJ1-1, with a possible D match to TRBD1 (5 bases). From germline, CDR1 is LNHNV and CDR2 YYDKDF (reference sequence). With 3 bases removed from V and 11 bases from J, the gap between germline ends came to 13 bases. This CDR3 has 12 residues. CDR3 amino acids: CATSRGDLAAFF. CDR3 bases: TGTGCCACCAGCAGGGGGGACCTAGCGGCTTTCTTT. Looking up the rest from reference TRBV15 and TRBJ1-1 gives the full variable domain: DAMVIQNPRYQVTQFGKPVTLSCSQTLNHNVMYWYQQKSSQAPKLLFHYYDKDFNNEADTPDNFQSRRPNTSFCFLDIRSPGLGDTAMYLCATSRGDLAAFFGQGTRLTVV.

The rearrangement links TRBV2 to TRBJ2-4, with 7 bases aligning to TRBD2. The CDR3 totals 17 residues. J was trimmed by 0 bases and V by 2 bases; bases with no gene match: 7. The germline gives CDR1 SNHLY, CDR2 FYNNEI. The CDR3 loop reads CASSELGGVRAKNIQYF. The CDR3 DNA sequence: TGTGCCAGCAGTGAACTGGGAGGGGTACGAGCCAAAAACATTCAGTACTTC. The whole variable domain, filled in from reference TRBV2 and TRBJ2-4, reads EPEVTQTPSHQVTQMGQEVILRCVPISNHLYFYWYRQILGQKVEFLVSFYNNEISEKSEIFDDQFSVERPDGSNFTLKIRSTKLEDSAMYFCASSELGGVRAKNIQYFGAGTRLSVL.

The gene calls are TRBV6-5 and TRBJ1-5; D is possibly TRBD1 (6 bases). Trimming removed 6 bases from V and 5 bases from J, with 17 bases in between. The germline gives CDR1 MNHEY, CDR2 SVGAGI. This CDR3 is built from 15 residues. This chain's CDR3 is CASRRTGFGDQPQHF. CDR3 nucleotide sequence: TGTGCCAGCAGAAGAACAGGGTTCGGGGATCAGCCCCAGCATTTT.

The chain joins TRBV28 to TRBJ2-4; D may be TRBD1 (5 bases). Trimming shortened V by 7 bases and J by 4 bases, and 14 bases separated the two germline ends. The CDR3 runs to 14 residues. CDR1 and CDR2 (germline): MDHEN, SYDVKM. In DNA, the CDR3 is TGTGCCAGCAACCTTGCAGGGCTTAAAAACATTCAGTACTTC. This sequence encodes CASNLAGLKNIQYF.

The chain joins TRBV24-1 to TRBJ2-1, with 9 bases that match TRBD2. Germline V gives CDR1 KGHDR, CDR2 SFDVKD. The CDR3 extends over 17 amino acids. J lost 5 bases, V lost 7 bases, and 14 bases had no gene match. The CDR3 sequence is CATRGPPGGRADNEQFF. In DNA, the CDR3 is TGTGCCACCAGAGGTCCCCCGGGCGGGAGGGCCGACAATGAGCAGTTCTTC.

The rearrangement joins TRBV18 to TRBJ2-1; 9 bases are shared with TRBD2. The germline CDR1 and CDR2 sequences are KGHSH and LQKENI. The CDR3 contains 16 residues. Losses at the gene ends were 8 bases for V and 1 base for J; bases not matched to a gene: 9. This CDR3 is CASTSSGSWSYNEQFF. For the CDR3, the DNA is TGTGCCAGCACCAGTAGCGGGAGTTGGTCCTACAATGAGCAGTTCTTC.

V gene TRBV7-8 combines with J gene TRBJ2-7; perhaps TRBD2 as D (5 bases). The CDR3 is made up of 14 amino acids. Germline V gene sequence: CDR1 SGHVS, CDR2 FQNEAQ. V was shortened by 5 bases and J by 1 base, with 12 bases between the two germline ends. DNA for the CDR3: TGTGCCAGCAGCCGAGCGGACGAATCCTACGAGCAGTACTTC. This encodes CASSRADESYEQYF.

The chain couples TRBV7-3 to TRBJ2-7, with D perhaps matching TRBD1 (6 bases). The V end was cut by 5 bases, the J end by 3 bases, with 17 bases between. The length of the CDR3 is 15 residues. Germline CDR1 and CDR2: SGHTA and FQGTGA. CDR3 nucleotide sequence: TGTGCCAGCAGCCTCCCCGGGACACGCATCTACGAGCAGTACTTC. It is translated as CASSLPGTRIYEQYF. The whole variable domain, filled in from reference TRBV7-3 and TRBJ2-7, reads GAGVSQTPSNKVTEKGKYVELRCDPISGHTALYWYRQSLGQGPEFLIYFQGTGAADDSGLPNDRFFAVRPEGSVSTLKIQRTERGDSAVYLCASSLPGTRIYEQYFGPGTRLTVT.

The rearrangement joins TRBV7-9 to TRBJ2-7; TRBD1 might be the D (5 bases). V gave up 3 bases and J gave up 5 bases, with 11 bases separating them. This CDR3 region has 13 residues. Per the germline V gene, CDR1 is SEHNR and CDR2 is FQNEAQ (reference sequence). CDR3 DNA sequence: TGTGCCAGCAGCTTTAGACAGTTAAACGAGCAGTACTTC. Translation: CASSFRQLNEQYF. The whole variable domain, filled in from reference TRBV7-9 and TRBJ2-7, reads DTGVSQNPRHKITKRGQNVTFRCDPISEHNRLYWYRQTLGQGPEFLTYFQNEAQLEKSRLLSDRFSAERPKGSFSTLEIQRTEQGDSAMYLCASSFRQLNEQYFGPGTRLTVT.

On this clone itself: The sample carries other DNA sequences with the same CDR3. V usage is TRBV4-3 and J usage is TRBJ2-5, with 11 bases lining up with TRBD2. CDR1 and CDR2 from the germline V gene are LGHNA and YSLEER. This CDR3 has 16 amino acids. Losses at the gene ends were 1 base for V and 5 bases for J; bases not matched to a gene: 6. The CDR3 is CASSQALAGGGETQYF. CDR3 coding DNA: TGCGCCAGCAGCCAAGCCCTAGCGGGAGGAGGTGAGACCCAGTACTTC.

V usage is TRBV28 and J usage is TRBJ2-7; 10 bases match TRBD1. The CDR3 has 19 amino acids. Per germline, CDR1 MDHEN and CDR2 SYDVKM. The V segment lost 9 bases and the J segment 3 bases; nucleotides outside the gene matches: 23. DNA of the CDR3: TGTGCCAGAGACCCTAGTACGGGGACAGGGGATGTCGGTTTCTACGAGCAGTACTTC. Its translation: CARDPSTGTGDVGFYEQYF. The full variable domain, in which reference TRBV28 and TRBJ2-7 provide the parts outside the CDR3, is DVKVTQSSRYLVKRTGEKVFLECVQDMDHENMFWYRQDPGLGLRLIYFSYDVKMKEKGDIPEGYSVSREKKERFSLILESASTNQTSMYLCARDPSTGTGDVGFYEQYFGPGTRLTVT.

This chain connects TRBV7-2 to TRBJ1-4, with D unresolved. The CDR3 is made up of 14 amino acids. CDR1 and CDR2 (germline): SGHTA, FQGNSA. Trimming removed 6 bases at V and 1 base at J, with 9 bases between. DNA for the CDR3: TGTGCCAGCAGTCACAGCGTAACTAATGAAAAACTGTTTTTT. Protein product: CASSHSVTNEKLFF.

The rearrangement links TRBV28 to TRBJ1-1; 7 nucleotides align to TRBD1. CDR1 MDHEN and CDR2 SYDVKM come from the germline V gene. The CDR3 has 15 residues. The junction had 7 bases not matched to a gene; V was cut back by 6 bases and J by 0 bases. Here the CDR3 DNA reads TGTGCCAGCAGGTCACAGGGGAGGATGAACACTGAAGCTTTCTTT. It is translated as CASRSQGRMNTEAFF.

The genes are TRBV6-5 and TRBJ2-7; 11 bases map to TRBD2. The junction had 3 bases not matched to a gene; V was cut back by 8 bases and J by 3 bases. The CDR3 loop spans 13 amino acids. Germline V gene data show CDR1 as MNHEY and CDR2 as SVGAGI. The CDR3 bases are TGTGCCAGCGTAGCGGGGGGGGGCTACGAGCAGTACTTC. This gives the protein CASVAGGGYEQYF.

The V and J genes are TRBV7-7 and TRBJ2-2; the match to TRBD2 covers 8 bases. The V gene end was trimmed by 8 bases and the J gene end by 5 bases; junction bases not matched to a gene: 16. The CDR3 covers 17 residues. Germline V lookup: CDR1 SSHAT, CDR2 FNYEAQ (reference sequence). This CDR3 reads CASSIVTGGTGTGELFF. For the CDR3, the DNA is TGTGCCAGCTCCATTGTGACGGGAGGGACGGGAACCGGGGAGCTGTTTTTT.

The V gene is TRBV7-9, the J gene TRBJ2-2, with D possibly being TRBD1 (6 bases). In germline, CDR1 is SEHNR, CDR2 FQNEAQ (reference sequence). Trimming stripped 3 bases from V and 6 bases from J, with 14 bases between. The CDR3 runs to 15 residues. In nucleotides, the CDR3 is TGTGCCAGCAGCTTGTTAGGGGGACAAGCCGGGGAGCTGTTTTTT. Translating gives CASSLLGGQAGELFF. Based on the CDR3 plus reference TRBV7-9 and TRBJ2-2, the full variable domain is DTGVSQNPRHKITKRGQNVTFRCDPISEHNRLYWYRQTLGQGPEFLTYFQNEAQLEKSRLLSDRFSAERPKGSFSTLEIQRTEQGDSAMYLCASSLLGGQAGELFFGEGSRLTVL.

The chain couples TRBV20-1 to TRBJ2-3; 8 positions match TRBD2. The V and J ends lost 3 bases and 3 bases, in that order; junction bases with no gene match: 8. CDR1 and CDR2 (germline): DFQATT, SNEGSKA (reference sequence). This CDR3 comprises 15 residues. The CDR3 region is CSASALAADTDTQYF. The CDR3 DNA is TGCAGTGCTAGTGCACTAGCGGCAGATACAGATACGCAGTATTTT.

V usage is TRBV30 and J usage is TRBJ2-7; 9 bases agree with TRBD2. With V trimmed by 5 bases and J by 12 bases, 8 bases remained unmatched. This CDR3 comprises 11 residues. Germline V lookup: CDR1 GTSNPN, CDR2 SVGIG (reference sequence). The CDR3 DNA follows: TGTGCCTGGCAGACCCTGGGACTAGCGTACTTC. Its translation is CAWQTLGLAYF.

In this sample, this clone turned up a few times. This rearrangement joins TRBV27 to TRBJ2-7; D is uncertain. Germline V gives CDR1 MNHEY, CDR2 SMNVEV (reference sequence). The ends were cut back, 1 base at V and 7 bases at J, with 17 bases in the middle. The CDR3 totals 15 residues. This chain's CDR3 is CASSLYPGQRTEQYF. The CDR3 DNA reads as TGTGCCAGCAGTTTATACCCCGGGCAACGCACGGAGCAGTACTTC.

The chain is built from TRBV27 and TRBJ2-1; D gene uncertain. V lost 0 bases and J lost 9, with 12 bases in between. The CDR3 contains 14 residues. Germline CDR1 is MNHEY and CDR2 is SMNVEV (reference sequence). CDR3 protein: CASSLSNLVGEQFF. CDR3 DNA sequence: TGTGCCAGCAGTTTATCCAATCTAGTAGGTGAGCAGTTCTTC.

V and J are TRBV28 and TRBJ1-6; the D gene is possibly TRBD1 (5 bases). This CDR3 comprises 17 residues. Per germline, CDR1 MDHEN and CDR2 SYDVKM. The V gene lost 5 bases and the J gene lost 10 bases, with 24 bases spanning the gap. CDR3 sequence: CASSPLRGWLGGSPLHF. In DNA, the CDR3 is TGTGCCAGCAGTCCCCTGAGGGGCTGGTTAGGTGGGTCACCCCTCCACTTT.

This chain connects TRBV7-2 to TRBJ2-3, with unresolved D. The ends were cut back, 4 bases at V and 0 bases at J, with 11 bases in the middle. Germline V gene lookup returns CDR1 SGHTA and CDR2 FQGNSA. The CDR3 length is 15 residues. This chain's CDR3 is CASSYSFMSTDTQYF. The CDR3 bases are TGTGCCAGCAGCTACAGTTTCATGAGCACAGATACGCAGTATTTT. The full variable domain, completed using reference TRBV7-2 and TRBJ2-3, is GAGVSQSPSNKVTEKGKDVELRCDPISGHTALYWYRQSLGQGLEFLIYFQGNSAPDKSGLPSDRFSAERTGGSVSTLTIQRTQQEDSAVYLCASSYSFMSTDTQYFGPGTRLTVL.

The chain joins TRBV28 to TRBJ2-7; 13 bases line up with TRBD2. Germline trimming cut 5 bases from V and 5 bases from J; bases unmatched to any gene: 9. The CDR3 is made up of 16 amino acids. CDR1 is MDHEN, CDR2 SYDVKM, per germline. CDR3 loop: CASSTTGLAGVNEQYF. DNA for the CDR3: TGTGCCAGCAGTACCACTGGACTAGCGGGAGTCAACGAGCAGTACTTC.

This sequence joins TRBV7-2 and TRBJ2-5; D gene ambiguous. Per germline, CDR1 SGHTA and CDR2 FQGNSA. V was shortened by 2 bases and J by 1 base, with 8 bases between the two germline ends. The CDR3 runs 14 residues. CDR3 bases: TGTGCCAGCAGCTTAAGTAGGGCCCAAGAGACCCAGTACTTC. This encodes CASSLSRAQETQYF. The entire variable domain, with the rest obtained from reference TRBV7-2 and TRBJ2-5, is as follows: GAGVSQSPSNKVTEKGKDVELRCDPISGHTALYWYRQSLGQGLEFLIYFQGNSAPDKSGLPSDRFSAERTGGSVSTLTIQRTQQEDSAVYLCASSLSRAQETQYFGPGTRLLVL.

The V call is TRBV6-2 or TRBV6-3, the J call TRBJ2-7; 7 positions agree with TRBD2. CDR1 is MNHEY and CDR2 is SVGEGT in the germline V gene. The CDR3 has 14 residues. The junction had 3 bases not matched to a gene; V was cut back by 4 bases and J by 0 bases. As DNA, the CDR3 is TGTGCCAGCAGTTTGACTAGCAGCTCCTACGAGCAGTACTTC. This encodes CASSLTSSSYEQYF.

The chain carries TRBV7-8 and TRBJ2-5; TRBD1 matches at 9 bases. Trimming took 0 bases from V and 4 from J; bases not matched to a gene: 9. From germline, CDR1 is SGHVS and CDR2 FQNEAQ. This CDR3 spans 17 amino acids. The CDR3 is CASSLARNRGQGETQYF. The CDR3 coding sequence is TGTGCCAGCAGCTTAGCGCGAAACAGGGGGCAAGGAGAGACCCAGTACTTC.

The chain employs TRBV7-9 and TRBJ1-5, with D unclear. CDR1 and CDR2 (germline): SEHNR, FQNEAQ (reference sequence). The CDR3 has 14 residues. V was cut by 0 bases and J by 5 bases, with 8 bases left in between. The CDR3 reads CASSLASGDQPQHF. The CDR3 DNA follows: TGTGCCAGCAGCTTAGCCTCAGGAGATCAGCCCCAGCATTTT.

This clone was recorded a few times. The rearrangement uses TRBV2 and TRBJ1-5; weak D call: TRBD1 (5 bases). The V gene lost 6 bases and the J gene lost 0 bases, with 15 bases spanning the gap. Germline CDR1 reads SNHLY; CDR2 reads FYNNEI. There are 16 residues in the CDR3. DNA for the CDR3: TGTGCCAGCAGGGGGAATCGACAGAATAGCAATCAGCCCCAGCATTTT. It translates to CASRGNRQNSNQPQHF.

This clone was detected once. CDR3: CASNRQTGELFF. CDR3 DNA sequence: TGTGCCAGTAATAGGCAGACCGGGGAGCTGTTTTTT. The chain links TRBV19 to TRBJ2-2; D remains ambiguous. The CDR3 length is 12 residues. Germline V gene lookup returns CDR1 LNHDA and CDR2 SQIVND (reference sequence). Trimming took 7 bases from V and 5 from J, leaving 8 bases between them.

The rearrangement joins TRBV6-4 to TRBJ1-5; the D is unclear. Trimming removed 0 bases at V and 0 bases at J, with 12 bases between. The V gene's germline CDR1 is MRHNA and CDR2 SNTAGT. This CDR3 is built from 17 residues. The chain's CDR3 is CASSDSPGKGSNQPQHF. The CDR3 coding sequence is TGTGCCAGCAGTGACTCGCCAGGTAAAGGTAGCAATCAGCCCCAGCATTTT.

This chain joins TRBV7-6 and TRBJ2-7; 14 positions agree with TRBD2. Germline V lookup: CDR1 SGHVS, CDR2 FNYEAQ. V lost 4 bases and J lost 4; bases outside the gene matches: 6. This CDR3 comprises 16 residues. Here the CDR3 reads CASSSGLAGEGYEQYF. In DNA, the CDR3 is TGTGCCAGCAGCTCGGGACTAGCGGGAGAGGGGTACGAGCAGTACTTC.